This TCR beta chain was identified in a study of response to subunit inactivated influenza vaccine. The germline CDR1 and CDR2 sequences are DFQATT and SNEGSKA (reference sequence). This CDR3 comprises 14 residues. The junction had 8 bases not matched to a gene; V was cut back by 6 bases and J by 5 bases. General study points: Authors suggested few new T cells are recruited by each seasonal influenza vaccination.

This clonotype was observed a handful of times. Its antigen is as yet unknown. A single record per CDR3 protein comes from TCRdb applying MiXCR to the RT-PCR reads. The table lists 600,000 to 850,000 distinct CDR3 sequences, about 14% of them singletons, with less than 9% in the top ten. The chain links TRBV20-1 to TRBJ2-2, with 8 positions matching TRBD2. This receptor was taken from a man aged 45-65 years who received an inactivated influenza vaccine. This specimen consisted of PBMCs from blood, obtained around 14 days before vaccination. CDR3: CSARTSRVTGELFF. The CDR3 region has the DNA TGCAGTGCACGGACTAGCAGGGTTACCGGGGAGCTGTTTTTT.